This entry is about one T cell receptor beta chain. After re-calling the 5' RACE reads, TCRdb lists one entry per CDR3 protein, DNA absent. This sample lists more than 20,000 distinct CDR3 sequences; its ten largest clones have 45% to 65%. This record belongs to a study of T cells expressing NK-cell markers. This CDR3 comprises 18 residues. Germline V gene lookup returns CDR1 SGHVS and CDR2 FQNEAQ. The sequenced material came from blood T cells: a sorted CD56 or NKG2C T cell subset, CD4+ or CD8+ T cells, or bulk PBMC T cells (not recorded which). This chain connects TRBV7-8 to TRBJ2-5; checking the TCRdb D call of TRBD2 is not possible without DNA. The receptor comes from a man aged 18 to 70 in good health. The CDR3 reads CASSLGRLAGDIRKTQYF. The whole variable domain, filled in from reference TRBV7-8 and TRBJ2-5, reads GAGVSQSPRYKVAKRGQDVALRCDPISGHVSLFWYQQALGQGPEFLTYFQNEAQLDKSGLPSDRFFAERPEGSVSTLKIQRTQQEDSAVYLCASSLGRLAGDIRKTQYFGPGTRLLVL.